The 2 T cell receptor beta chains given below trace back to one sample, sequenced in a study of CD8 T cells in ankylosing spondylitis. Overall study results and limits: Ankylosing spondylitis blood seemed to carry a telltale TCR beta motif made of under 10 highly homologous variants.

TCRdb recomputed calls from the 5' RACE reads with MiXCR, one row per CDR3 protein. The profile covers a few hundred thousand distinct CDR3 sequences, with 12% appearing a single time and about 6.8% taken by the ten largest. No antigen has been identified for these receptors. Sequencing was done on a sample of blood, either unsorted or a sorted T cell fraction (not recorded which). The receptors stem from a male donor with ankylosing spondylitis.

The rearrangement uses TRBV5-1 and TRBJ2-6, with D possibly TRBD1 on 6 matching bases. The CDR3 has 17 amino acids. The V end lost 4 bases, the J end lost 0 bases, and 14 bases lay between the germline ends. The germline gives CDR1 SGHRS, CDR2 YFSETQ. The CDR3 nucleotides read TGCGCCAGCAGCGACCTGACAGGAGTCTCTGGGGCCAACGTCCTGACTTTC. Amino acids: CASSDLTGVSGANVLTF.

V usage is TRBV3-1 and J usage is TRBJ2-2; 10 nucleotides match TRBD2. Germline-derived CDR1 and CDR2 are LGHDT and YNNKEL (reference sequence). This CDR3 spans 15 amino acids. With 4 bases clipped from V and 7 bases from J, the junction kept 6 bases outside the gene matches. This chain's CDR3 is CASSPGLAGVGELFF. The CDR3 DNA reads as TGTGCCAGCAGCCCGGGGCTAGCGGGAGTCGGGGAGCTGTTTTTT.